This T cell receptor (beta chain) came from a study of CD8 T cells in ankylosing spondylitis. Findings and caveats of the study: There were earlier reports of some motif variants in reactive arthritis synovial fluid and blood. Seemingly characteristic of ankylosing spondylitis blood was a TCR beta motif consisting of 7 or 8 highly homologous variants.

MiXCR, run by TCRdb on the 5' RACE reads, gives a single entry per CDR3 protein. The table records just over 350,000 distinct CDR3 sequences, 20% to 25% of them present only once. V lost 3 bases, J lost 1 base, and 4 bases stayed unmatched. This CDR3 contains 15 residues. Germline CDR1 reads SGDLS; CDR2 reads YYNGEE. Concerning this clonotype: The antigen is undetermined.

The chain carries TRBV9 and TRBJ1-1, with 9 positions matching TRBD1. The source material was blood, either unsorted or a sorted T cell fraction (not recorded which). The TCR comes from a male donor with ankylosing spondylitis or in good health (not recorded which). The CDR3 DNA is TGTGCCAGCAGCGGTCCGGGACAGGGGAACACTGAAGCTTTCTTT. Protein: CASSGPGQGNTEAFF.